What follows is one T cell receptor (beta chain) and its context. The source of the sample is a study of spatial heterogeneity in lung cancer. A single record per CDR3 protein comes from TCRdb applying MiXCR to the 5' RACE reads. Of over 85,000 distinct CDR3 sequences detected, roughly a fifth appear once; the ten largest clones hold around a fifth. Time point meaning: blood at routine non-recurrence follow-up after resection. This receptor was identified in a male donor with early-stage non-small cell lung cancer. Sample: PBMCs, taken at follow-up.

The DNA of the CDR3 is TGTGCCAGCATGGAGCGGCCAGAAAGCGGGGAGCTGTTTTTT. Translation: CASMERPESGELFF. The rearrangement links TRBV27 to TRBJ2-2; possibly TRBD2 for D (5 bases). Trimming shortened V by 7 bases and J by 7 bases, and 16 bases separated the two germline ends. The CDR3 is 14 amino acids. Germline CDR1 MNHEY, CDR2 SMNVEV (reference sequence).